The 6 T cell receptor beta chains given below trace back to one sample, sequenced in a study of blood T cell repertoires in COVID-19. TCRdb keeps only in-frame clones here, not all; method: immunoSEQ multiplex PCR. The table has 150,000 or so clones, around 88% seen once. Material: peripheral blood. Receptors were obtained from a woman between 55 and 75 years old with acute or convalescent COVID-19.

This chain connects TRBV2 to TRBJ2-5; D may be TRBD1 (6 bases). Germline V gives CDR1 SNHLY, CDR2 FYNNEI. The CDR3 runs to 13 residues. V was pared by 1 base and J by 6 bases, with 9 bases between. DNA for the CDR3: TGTGCCAGCAGTGAAGGACGGGACAAGACCCAGTACTTC. This encodes CASSEGRDKTQYF.

The chain recombines TRBV12-3 or TRBV12-4 with TRBJ1-2; D is ambiguous. The CDR3 covers 13 residues. Deletions cut 3 bases from V and 4 bases from J, with 9 bases between. CDR3 in amino acids: CASSFARGYGYTF. The CDR3 DNA is TGTGCCAGCAGTTTCGCACGGGGCTATGGCTACACCTTC.

The V gene is TRBV12-3 or TRBV12-4, the J gene TRBJ2-4, with 9 bases that match TRBD1. Trimming at V came to 3 bases and at J to 8 bases, leaving 2 bases not matched to a gene. The CDR3 has 13 residues. This chain's CDR3 is CASSLDRGDIQYF. The CDR3 DNA follows: TGTGCCAGCAGTTTGGACAGGGGTGACATTCAGTACTTC.

The sample holds one count of this clone. The chain is built from TRBV28 and TRBJ2-1, with 7 bases lining up with TRBD2. The ends lost 5 bases at V and 0 bases at J; junction bases unmatched: 10. CDR3 length: 17 amino acids. The germline V gene has CDR1 MDHEN and CDR2 SYDVKM. CDR3 coding DNA: TGTGCCAGCAGTCCACCTCTAGCGGTAAGCTCCTACAATGAGCAGTTCTTC. This codes for CASSPPLAVSSYNEQFF.

This chain joins TRBV5-6 and TRBJ1-2; D uncertain. Germline CDR1 SGHDT, CDR2 YYEEEE. The V end lost 2 bases, the J end lost 2 bases, and 7 bases lay between the germline ends. The CDR3 has 13 residues. The CDR3 loop reads CASSFDGNYGYTF. CDR3 bases: TGTGCCAGCAGCTTTGACGGGAACTATGGCTACACCTTC.

The CDR3 nucleotides read TGTGCCAGCAGTAGACAATATACTGGAAACACCATATATTTT. As protein: CASSRQYTGNTIYF. The V call is TRBV2, the J call TRBJ1-3; D remains ambiguous. Germline V gives CDR1 SNHLY, CDR2 FYNNEI. CDR3 length: 14 amino acids. V shed 5 bases and J shed 2 bases, with 10 bases lying between them.